Presented here are 12 T cell receptor beta chains from one specimen sequenced in a study of T cell responses to AZD1222 COVID-19 vaccine (dated by TCRdb to about 2021). Library preparation employed the immunoSEQ multiplex PCR assay. TCRdb mirrors the immuneACCESS table, restricted to in-frame sequences. Some clones are absent from its copies; in checked studies, under half trace to an unresolved V gene, and the reason for the others is unknown. Within this sample are over 70,000 clones, with roughly 89% of them counted one time only. The ten most abundant clones make up about 9% of the sample. In the paper's terms, the time point label means: about 28 days (+/-7) after the second vaccine dose. The specimen comprised peripheral blood, sampled 28 days after the second AZD1222 dose. These receptor sequences come from an adult who received the AZD1222 COVID-19 vaccine.

The genes are TRBV7-2 and TRBJ2-3, with D possibly TRBD2 on 6 matching bases. The CDR3 length is 12 residues. Germline CDR1 SGHTA, CDR2 FQGNSA. The V end was cut by 5 bases, the J end by 5 bases, with 8 bases between. The CDR3 bases are TGTGCCAGCAGCCCGCGGGGAGATACGCAGTATTTT. Translated: CASSPRGDTQYF. Drawing the rest from reference TRBV7-2 and TRBJ2-3, the complete variable domain is GAGVSQSPSNKVTEKGKDVELRCDPISGHTALYWYRQSLGQGLEFLIYFQGNSAPDKSGLPSDRFSAERTGGSVSTLTIQRTQQEDSAVYLCASSPRGDTQYFGPGTRLTVL.

The V and J genes are TRBV6-6 and TRBJ2-2; 9 bases align to TRBD1. J was trimmed by 6 bases and V by 6 bases; bases with no gene match: 11. The CDR3 totals 16 residues. Germline assignment: CDR1 MNHNY and CDR2 SVGAGI (reference sequence). This chain's CDR3 is CASRGTTGGTSGELFF. The CDR3 nucleotides read TGTGCCAGCAGGGGAACGACAGGGGGAACGTCCGGGGAGCTGTTTTTT.

The chain joins TRBV9 to TRBJ2-2, with D perhaps matching TRBD2 (5 bases). Germline V lookup: CDR1 SGDLS, CDR2 YYNGEE. Trimming stripped 0 bases from V and 3 bases from J, with 6 bases between. This CDR3 region has 14 residues. The DNA of the CDR3 is TGTGCCAGCAGCGTAGCCGGGGACACCGGGGAGCTGTTTTTT. This encodes CASSVAGDTGELFF.

This chain links TRBV19 with TRBJ2-2; 8 bases fit TRBD2. Trimming removed 6 bases from V and 3 bases from J; junction bases left unmatched: 3. Germline V gene lookup returns CDR1 LNHDA and CDR2 SQIVND (reference sequence). This CDR3 has 14 residues. The CDR3 reads CASSRGGYTGELFF. Written as DNA, the CDR3 is TGTGCCAGTAGCCGGGGGGGTTACACCGGGGAGCTGTTTTTT.

This clone has only one observation. The CDR3 bases are TGTGCCAGCAGTTCCGAGACCACTAGCGGGGGCTCCTTTGGGGAGCTGTTTTTT. It is translated as CASSSETTSGGSFGELFF. The V and J genes are TRBV6-2 or TRBV6-3 and TRBJ2-2; 11 nucleotides agree with TRBD2. The V gene's germline CDR1 is MNHEY and CDR2 SVGEGT. V lost 4 bases, J lost 8 bases, and 15 bases stayed unmatched. CDR3 length: 18 amino acids.

V and J are TRBV4-2 and TRBJ2-1; 7 nucleotides align to TRBD2. Looked up from germline, CDR1 is LGHNA and CDR2 is YNFKEQ. Trimming removed 0 bases from V and 5 bases from J; junction bases left unmatched: 4. The CDR3 has 15 amino acids. In nucleotides, the CDR3 is TGTGCCAGCAGCCAAGATATGACTAGCCACAATGAGCAGTTCTTC. It yields the protein CASSQDMTSHNEQFF.

V and J are TRBV5-4 and TRBJ2-1, with 10 bases identical to TRBD1. Trimming removed 5 bases from V and 2 bases from J; junction bases left unmatched: 4. The length of the CDR3 is 15 residues. CDR1 is SGHNT and CDR2 is YYREEE in the germline V gene (reference sequence). This chain's CDR3 is CASRPDRGAYNEQFF. CDR3 sequence (DNA): TGTGCCAGCAGACCGGACAGGGGGGCCTACAATGAGCAGTTCTTC.

V is TRBV10-3 and J is TRBJ1-1, with D possibly being TRBD1 (6 bases). CDR3 size: 15 residues. V lost 4 bases and J lost 3, with 15 bases in between. Germline loops: CDR1 ENHRY, CDR2 SYGVKD. CDR3 sequence: CAISGGAGRDTEAFF. The CDR3 region has the DNA TGTGCCATCAGTGGGGGGGCAGGGCGAGACACTGAAGCTTTCTTT.

The genes are TRBV3-1 (or the pseudogene TRBV3-2) and TRBJ2-3; 7 bases are shared with TRBD2. The V gene end was trimmed by 1 base and the J gene end by 1 base; junction bases not matched to a gene: 5. The V gene's germline CDR1 is LGHDT and CDR2 YNNKEL (reference sequence). The CDR3 is 16 amino acids. For the CDR3, the DNA is TGTGCCAGCAGCCAAGTTGGCGGGAGAGGCACAGATACGCAGTATTTT. Its protein product is CASSQVGGRGTDTQYF.

The rearrangement joins TRBV13 to TRBJ2-1; 9 bases match TRBD2. Germline V lookup: CDR1 PRHDT, CDR2 FYEKMQ (reference sequence). CDR3 length: 16 residues. J lost 6 bases, V lost 5 bases, and 11 bases had no gene match. CDR3 coding DNA: TGTGCCAGCAGCGGTGAGCCGCGGGGGGGCGTCAATGAGCAGTTCTTC. It translates to CASSGEPRGGVNEQFF.

The gene calls are TRBV28 and TRBJ1-1, with D possibly TRBD1 on 5 matching bases. Germline CDR1 reads MDHEN; CDR2 reads SYDVKM. The CDR3 is made up of 15 amino acids. Deletions cut 6 bases from V and 3 bases from J, with 17 bases between. CDR3 in amino acids: CASSPIGRVDTEAFF. CDR3 bases: TGTGCCAGCAGCCCCATCGGCAGGGTGGACACTGAAGCTTTCTTT.

This chain joins TRBV30 and TRBJ1-5; D unclear. V lost 1 base and J 0 bases, leaving 10 bases between the germline ends. The CDR3 length is 15 residues. Germline-derived CDR1 and CDR2 are GTSNPN and SVGIG (reference sequence). The CDR3 DNA is TGTGCCTGGAGTGAGTTGGGAACTAGCAATCAGCCCCAGCATTTT. Translation: CAWSELGTSNQPQHF.